This entry is about one T cell receptor (beta chain). Clones were sequenced by immunoSEQ multiplex PCR, and TCRdb holds only the in-frame ones, with some missing. The sample shows around 100,000 clones, approximately 91% of them seen only once. The data were taken from a study of T cell responses to AZD1222 COVID-19 vaccine. CDR3 length: 17 amino acids. V was clipped by 5 bases and J by 3 bases; unmatched bases: 12. Germline V gene data show CDR1 as MNHNY and CDR2 as SVGAGI (reference sequence). The chain joins TRBV6-6 to TRBJ2-7; 11 bases match TRBD2. The clonotype originates from an adult in good health. This specimen consisted of peripheral blood, obtained on day 0 of AZD1222 vaccination. CDR3 nucleotide sequence: TGTGCCAGCAGTCCCCCCTCGGGACTAGCGGTGAACTACGAGCAGTACTTC. The encoded protein is CASSPPSGLAVNYEQYF.